This T cell receptor beta chain was identified during a study of blood T cell repertoires in COVID-19. Overall study: The analysed material was cDNA or gDNA that came from T cells, B-cell-depleted T cells, or PBMCs.

Using immunoSEQ multiplex PCR, the repertoire was profiled, and TCRdb retains in-frame clones only, with some absent. The sample lists tens of thousands of clones, around 81% seen once, with 6.9% in the top ten. Germline lookup yields CDR1 MNHEY and CDR2 SMNVEV (reference sequence). V shed 3 bases and J shed 8 bases, with 10 bases lying between them. CDR3 size: 13 residues. This clonotype was sampled from a man in his 70s with active COVID-19. The chain carries TRBV27 and TRBJ2-2; D not certain. The specimen sequenced was peripheral blood. CDR3 bases: TGTGCCAGCAGTTTCCTGAACTTGGGGGAGCTGTTTTTT. Protein: CASSFLNLGELFF.